This T cell receptor (beta chain) came from a study of blood T cell repertoires in COVID-19. Study-wide background: Nucleic acid was either cDNA or gDNA, and it came from T cells, B-cell-depleted T cells, or PBMCs.

In the study's own analysis: Reference gene primer amplification yielded estimated nucleated cell counts. Method: immunoSEQ multiplex PCR; TCRdb's copy keeps in-frame clones and lacks some. V and J calls and clone size follow that table, whereas D and trimming were derived from the DNA. Of roughly 150,000 clones in the sample, 80% to 90% were seen once. Germline CDR1 reads SGHKS; CDR2 reads YYEKEE (reference sequence). The CDR3 spans 15 residues. The V gene lost 0 bases and the J gene lost 5 bases, with 12 bases spanning the gap. This receptor was identified in an older woman with active COVID-19. The chain joins TRBV5-5 to TRBJ2-1, with TRBD2 as a possible D gene (5 bases). The sample comprised peripheral blood. Written as DNA, the CDR3 is TGTGCCAGCAGCTTGGCTCTGACTAACAACAATGAGCAGTTCTTC. Its protein product is CASSLALTNNNEQFF.